Below, one T cell receptor beta chain is given with its context. These data originate in a study of blood T cell repertoires in COVID-19. Study-level information: Whether acute or convalescent, the COVID-19 samples came from the United States, Italy and Spain.

Here immunoSEQ multiplex PCR was the method, and the copy in TCRdb shows in-frame clones only, minus some. The table records around 140,000 clones, 85% to 90% of them present only once. Germline-derived CDR1 and CDR2 are MNHNY and SVGAGI (reference sequence). With 7 bases removed from V and 1 base from J, the gap between germline ends came to 13 bases. This CDR3 is 15 amino acids long. V usage is TRBV6-6 and J usage is TRBJ2-2; D perhaps matches TRBD1 (6 bases). What was sequenced was peripheral blood. This sequence was found in a man in his fifties with active COVID-19. CDR3 protein: CASTRMGQNTGELFF. The CDR3 DNA reads as TGTGCCAGCACCCGAATGGGACAGAACACCGGGGAGCTGTTTTTT.